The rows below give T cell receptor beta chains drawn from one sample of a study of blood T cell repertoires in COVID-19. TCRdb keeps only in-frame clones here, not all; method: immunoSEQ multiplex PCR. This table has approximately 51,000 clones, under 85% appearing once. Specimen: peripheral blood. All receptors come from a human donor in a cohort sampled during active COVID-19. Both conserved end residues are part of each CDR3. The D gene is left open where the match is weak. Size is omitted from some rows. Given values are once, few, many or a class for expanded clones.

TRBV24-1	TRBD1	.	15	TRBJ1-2	CATSERGTGLGGYTF	TGTGCCACCAGTGAAAGGGGGACAGGGCTCGGCGGCTACACCTTC
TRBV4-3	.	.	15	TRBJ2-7	CASSQDWGESYEQYF	TGCGCCAGCAGCCAAGACTGGGGGGAATCCTACGAGCAGTACTTC
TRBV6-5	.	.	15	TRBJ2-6	CASSYTGSGANVLTF	TGTGCCAGCAGTTACACCGGGTCCGGGGCCAACGTCCTGACTTTC
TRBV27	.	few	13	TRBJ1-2	CASSPNRVNSYTF	TGTGCCAGCAGTCCGAACAGGGTTAACTCGTACACCTTC
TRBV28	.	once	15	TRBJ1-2	CASSLLPRQEGGYTF	TGTGCCAGCAGTCTCCTACCGCGACAGGAAGGCGGCTACACCTTC
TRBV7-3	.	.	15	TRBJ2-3	CASSLNGSPADTQYF	TGTGCCAGCAGCTTAAACGGGAGTCCCGCAGATACGCAGTATTTT
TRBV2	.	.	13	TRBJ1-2	CASSAGQSYGYTF	TGTGCCAGCAGTGCTGGACAGAGCTATGGCTACACCTTC
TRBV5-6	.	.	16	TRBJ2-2	CASSLWTGSYTGELFF	TGTGCCAGCAGCTTGTGGACGGGGTCTTACACCGGGGAGCTGTTTTTT
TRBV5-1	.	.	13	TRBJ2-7	CASSLDNNYEQYF	TGCGCCAGCAGCTTGGACAACAACTACGAGCAGTACTTC
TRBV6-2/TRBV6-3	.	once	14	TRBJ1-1	CASSEHRAPTEAFF	TGTGCCAGCAGCGAACACAGGGCTCCCACTGAAGCTTTCTTT
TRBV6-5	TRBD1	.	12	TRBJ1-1	CASSRQGTEAFF	TGTGCCAGCAGCAGACAGGGGACGGAAGCTTTCTTT
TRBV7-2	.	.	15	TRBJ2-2	CASSEDYLNTGELFF	TGTGCCAGCAGCGAAGACTACCTCAACACCGGGGAGCTGTTTTTT
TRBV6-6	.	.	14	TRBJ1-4	CASSPSDWGEKLFF	TGTGCCAGCAGTCCCTCGGACTGGGGTGAAAAACTGTTTTTT
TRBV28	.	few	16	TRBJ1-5	CASSRPRTRGNQPQHF	TGTGCCAGCAGTCGACCCCGCACCAGGGGTAATCAGCCCCAGCATTTT
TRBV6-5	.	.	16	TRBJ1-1	CASSYSKGHPNTEAFF	TGTGCCAGCAGTTACTCGAAAGGACACCCGAACACTGAAGCTTTCTTT
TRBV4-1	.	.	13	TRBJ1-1	CASSPQGDTEAFF	TGCGCCAGCAGCCCACAGGGAGACACTGAAGCTTTCTTT
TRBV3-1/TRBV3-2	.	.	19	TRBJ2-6	CASSQVGRLGGSGANVLTF	TGTGCCAGCAGCCAAGTTGGTCGGTTGGGGGGCTCTGGGGCCAACGTCCTGACTTTC
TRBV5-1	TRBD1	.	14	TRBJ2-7	CASSFVDRVWEQYF	TGCGCCAGCAGCTTTGTGGACAGGGTGTGGGAGCAGTACTTC
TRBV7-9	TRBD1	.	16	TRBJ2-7	CASSLGKDRVGSQRYF	TGTGCCAGCAGCTTAGGAAAGGACAGGGTTGGGTCGCAGCGGTACTTC
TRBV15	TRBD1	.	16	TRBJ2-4	CATSRSLGQGLDIQYF	TGTGCCACCAGCAGGAGTCTAGGACAGGGGTTAGACATTCAGTACTTC
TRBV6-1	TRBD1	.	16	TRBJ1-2	CASSDGQGTKNYGYTF	TGTGCCAGCAGTGATGGACAGGGGACAAAAAACTATGGCTACACCTTC
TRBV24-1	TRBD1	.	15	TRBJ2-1	CATSEDRDRGDEQFF	TGTGCCACCAGTGAGGACCGGGACAGGGGGGATGAGCAGTTCTTC
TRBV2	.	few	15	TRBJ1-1	CASKGREGRNTEAFF	TGTGCCAGCAAGGGTCGGGAGGGCAGGAACACTGAAGCTTTCTTT
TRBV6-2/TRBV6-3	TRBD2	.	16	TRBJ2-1	CASSSPSSGLYNEQFF	TGTGCCAGCAGTTCGCCATCTAGCGGACTATACAATGAGCAGTTCTTC
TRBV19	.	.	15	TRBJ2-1	CASRKGFSIYNEQFF	TGTGCCAGTAGGAAGGGGTTCTCGATCTACAATGAGCAGTTCTTC
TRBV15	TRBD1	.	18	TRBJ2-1	CATSRILAGTGVYNEQFF	TGTGCCACCAGCAGAATTCTCGCAGGGACAGGGGTCTACAATGAGCAGTTCTTC
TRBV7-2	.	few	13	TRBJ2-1	CASSFSYRDEQFF	TGTGCCAGCAGCTTTTCCTACAGAGATGAGCAGTTCTTC
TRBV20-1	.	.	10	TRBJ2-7	CSASLSEQYF	TGCAGTGCTAGCTTGAGCGAGCAGTACTTC
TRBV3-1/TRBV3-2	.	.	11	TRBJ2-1	CASSQIYEQFF	TGTGCCAGCAGCCAAATATATGAGCAGTTCTTC
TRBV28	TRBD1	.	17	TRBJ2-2	CASSPSRQGASTGELFF	TGTGCCAGCAGTCCATCCCGACAGGGGGCGAGCACCGGGGAGCTGTTTTTT
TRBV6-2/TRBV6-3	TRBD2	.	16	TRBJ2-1	CASSSPTSGSLNEQFF	TGTGCCAGCAGTTCCCCTACTAGCGGGAGTTTGAATGAGCAGTTCTTC
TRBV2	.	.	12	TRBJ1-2	CAINKDSYGYTF	TGTGCCATAAACAAGGACAGCTATGGCTACACCTTC
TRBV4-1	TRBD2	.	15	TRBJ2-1	CASSLLAGTFNEQFF	TGCGCCAGCAGCCTTCTAGCGGGAACCTTCAATGAGCAGTTCTTC
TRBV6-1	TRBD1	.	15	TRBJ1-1	CASSEQGAGNTEAFF	TGTGCCAGCAGTGAACAGGGGGCAGGGAACACTGAAGCTTTCTTT
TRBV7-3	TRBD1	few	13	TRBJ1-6	CASSLDRASPLHF	TGTGCCAGCAGCTTAGACAGGGCGTCACCCCTCCACTTT
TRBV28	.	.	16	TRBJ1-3	CASSLSAAGSGNTIYF	TGTGCCAGCAGTTTATCGGCAGCAGGATCTGGAAACACCATATATTTT
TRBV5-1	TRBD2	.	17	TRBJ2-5	CASSPGLAGGPGETQYF	TGCGCCAGCAGCCCCGGACTAGCGGGAGGGCCGGGAGAGACCCAGTACTTC
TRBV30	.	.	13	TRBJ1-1	CAWSAPPRTEAFF	TGTGCCTGGAGTGCCCCGCCCAGAACTGAAGCTTTCTTT
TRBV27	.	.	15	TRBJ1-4	CASSFNSLTNEKLFF	TGTGCCAGCAGTTTCAACAGCCTAACTAATGAAAAACTGTTTTTT
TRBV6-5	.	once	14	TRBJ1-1	CASSPTTQNTEAFF	TGTGCCAGCAGTCCTACGACACAGAACACTGAAGCTTTCTTT
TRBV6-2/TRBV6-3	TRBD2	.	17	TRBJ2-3	CASSGGLAGVLTDTQYF	TGTGCCAGCAGTGGGGGACTAGCGGGAGTGTTGACAGATACGCAGTATTTT
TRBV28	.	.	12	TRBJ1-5	CASSKEGQPQHF	TGTGCCAGCAGTAAAGAGGGTCAGCCCCAGCATTTT
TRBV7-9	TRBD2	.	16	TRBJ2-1	CASSNYGTSGDNEQFF	TGTGCCAGCAGTAACTACGGGACTAGCGGAGACAATGAGCAGTTCTTC
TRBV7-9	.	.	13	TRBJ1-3	CATWHPLRNTIYF	TGTGCCACCTGGCACCCATTGAGAAACACCATATATTTT
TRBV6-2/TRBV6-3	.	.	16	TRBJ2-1	CASSYWGRRTYNEQFF	TGTGCCAGCAGTTACTGGGGGAGGAGGACCTACAATGAGCAGTTCTTC
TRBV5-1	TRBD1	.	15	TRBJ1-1	CASSLAGTGGTEAFF	TGCGCCAGCAGCTTGGCGGGGACAGGGGGCACTGAAGCTTTCTTT
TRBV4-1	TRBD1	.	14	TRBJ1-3	CASSHQTGDHTIYF	TGCGCCAGCAGCCACCAGACAGGGGACCACACCATATATTTT
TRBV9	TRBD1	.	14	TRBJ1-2	CASSEGQGAYGYTF	TGTGCCAGCAGCGAGGGACAGGGGGCTTATGGCTACACCTTC
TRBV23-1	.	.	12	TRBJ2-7	CASSLGGYEQYF	TGCGCCAGCAGTCTTGGGGGGTACGAGCAGTACTTC
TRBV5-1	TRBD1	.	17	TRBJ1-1	CASSLMGQGAGNTEAFF	TGCGCCAGCAGCTTGATGGGACAGGGGGCAGGGAACACTGAAGCTTTCTTT
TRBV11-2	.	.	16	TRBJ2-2	CASSLGKNSVAGELFF	TGTGCCAGCAGCTTAGGCAAGAATAGCGTGGCCGGGGAGCTGTTTTTT
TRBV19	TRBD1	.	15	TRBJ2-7	CASSSSGTGSYEQYF	TGTGCCAGTAGTTCCTCCGGGACAGGGTCCTACGAGCAGTACTTC
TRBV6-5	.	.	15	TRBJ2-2	CASRTGDANTGELFF	TGTGCCAGCAGGACGGGTGACGCGAACACCGGGGAGCTGTTTTTT
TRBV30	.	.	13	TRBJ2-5	CAWKGPYGETQYF	TGTGCCTGGAAGGGGCCATATGGAGAGACCCAGTACTTC
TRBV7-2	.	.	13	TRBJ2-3	CASSPRPGDTQYF	TGTGCCAGCAGCCCGAGGCCCGGAGATACGCAGTATTTT
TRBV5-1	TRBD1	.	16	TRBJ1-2	CASSLVSGTGNYGYTF	TGCGCCAGCAGCTTGGTTAGTGGGACAGGGAACTATGGCTACACCTTC
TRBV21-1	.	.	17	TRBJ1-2	CACVSPQGQLANYGYTF	TGTGCCTGCGTCTCCCCCCAGGGGCAATTAGCTAACTATGGCTACACCTTC
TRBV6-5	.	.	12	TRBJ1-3	CASAGSGNTIYF	TGTGCCAGCGCAGGATCTGGAAACACCATATATTTT
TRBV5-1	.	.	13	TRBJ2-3	CASSYDGTDTQYF	TGCGCCAGCAGCTATGACGGGACAGATACGCAGTATTTT